The sequence of this TCR beta chain was determined in a study of blood T cell repertoires in COVID-19. Study as a whole: The cDNA or gDNA used as material had been derived from T cells, B-cell-depleted T cells, or PBMCs.

CDR1 MNHEY and CDR2 SVGEGT come from the germline V gene. V was trimmed by 4 bases and J by 0 bases, leaving 13 bases between them. The CDR3 loop spans 16 amino acids. Enrolled through a virtual design, the participants were between about 18 and 100 years of age and came from 24 US areas. The data were produced by immunoSEQ multiplex PCR, yet TCRdb's version contains in-frame clones alone and is incomplete. The table lists about 220,000 clones, just under 85% of them singletons. This clone was seen just once. The origin of this receptor is a woman in her forties with acute COVID-19. The V and J genes are TRBV6-2 or TRBV6-3 and TRBJ2-1; D might be TRBD2 (5 bases). The sequenced material came from PBMCs or T cells enriched from blood (not recorded which). The CDR3 nucleotides read TGTGCCAGCAGTTCGACTTTAGCGCACTCCTACAATGAGCAGTTCTTC. It codes for CASSSTLAHSYNEQFF.